Listed below are T cell receptor beta chains from one sample, sequenced in a study of OX40 agonist ivuxolimab in advanced cancers. Clones were sequenced by immunoSEQ multiplex PCR, and TCRdb holds only the in-frame ones, with some missing. Among about 68,000 clones listed, around 85% were seen once. The input for sequencing was CD4+ or CD8+ T cells sorted from blood, taken in a trial of the OX40 agonist ivuxolimab. The receptors shown here come from an adult with an advanced solid tumor such as melanoma, head and neck, liver or kidney cancer. Both conserved end residues are part of each CDR3. A D gene is named only where the DNA matches it firmly. Size is omitted from some rows. Given values are once, few, many or a class for expanded clones.

TRBV7-2	TRBJ1-3	NA	NA	TGTGCCAGCAGCTTCGGTCCTCAAGGAAACACCATATATTTT	CASSFGPQGNTIYF
TRBV9	TRBJ2-3	NA	TRBD1	TGTGCCAGCAGCCTTACCGGGACAGTCTCTAGCACAGATACGCAGTATTTT	CASSLTGTVSSTDTQYF
TRBV29-1	TRBJ1-5	NA	NA	TGCAGCGTTGCACAGCGAAGCAATCAGCCCCAGCATTTT	CSVAQRSNQPQHF
TRBV7-2	TRBJ2-2	few	NA	TGTGCCAGCAGCCGCCGGGAATCCTGGGGGGAGCTGTTTTTT	CASSRRESWGELFF
TRBV10-3	TRBJ2-5	once	TRBD2	TGTGCCATCAGTGAGCATTCACTAGCGGGGGGGCCGGAGACCCAGTACTTC	CAISEHSLAGGPETQYF
TRBV2	TRBJ2-2	few	TRBD1	TGTGCCAGCAGTCTGGACAGGGACCGAGACGGGGAGCTGTTTTTT	CASSLDRDRDGELFF
TRBV7-9	TRBJ2-5	NA	TRBD2	TGTGCCAGCAGCTTAGGAGAACTAGCGGGGTCCAAAGAGACCCAGTACTTC	CASSLGELAGSKETQYF
TRBV19	TRBJ1-2	NA	NA	TGTGCCAGTAGGCGGCAGGACTATGGCTACACCTTC	CASRRQDYGYTF
TRBV5-1	TRBJ1-1	NA	NA	TGCGCCAGCAGCTTGGAGGTGGAGAACACTGAAGCTTTCTTT	CASSLEVENTEAFF
TRBV5-1	TRBJ1-6	NA	TRBD1	TGCGCCAGCAGCGGGGGACAGGGGATGAGACCCCTCCACTTT	CASSGGQGMRPLHF
TRBV27	TRBJ1-6	NA	TRBD1	TGTGCCAGCAGTTTATCGAAATGGGGACAGGGGCGTTCACCCCTCCACTTT	CASSLSKWGQGRSPLHF
TRBV5-1	TRBJ2-6	NA	NA	TGCGCCAGCAGCTTGTCGGGGCCCAGGGTTGGTGGGGCCAACGTCCTGACTTTC	CASSLSGPRVGGANVLTF
TRBV7-9	TRBJ1-5	NA	NA	TGTGCCAGCAGCTTGGGGGGAGGTAGCAATCAGCCCCAGCATTTT	CASSLGGGSNQPQHF
TRBV18	TRBJ1-1	NA	NA	TGTGCCAGCTCACCACGGGGGGCCGTTAACACTGAAGCTTTCTTT	CASSPRGAVNTEAFF
TRBV4-3	TRBJ1-2	NA	TRBD1	TGCGCCAGCAGCCAAGGGACAGGGGGCTATTACTATGGCTACACCTTC	CASSQGTGGYYYGYTF
TRBV5-6	TRBJ2-3	NA	NA	TGTGCCAGCAGCTTGGAGGTCCAGGGGGGGCGCACAGATACGCAGTATTTT	CASSLEVQGGRTDTQYF